This TCR beta chain was identified during a study of blood T cell repertoires in COVID-19. About the research overall: COVID-19 samples, acute and convalescent, were from the United States, Italy and Spain.

Individuals aged 18 to 89 years were recruited from fewer than 25 US areas. Cohort assignment relied on participant-reported clinical history. Germline V gene data show CDR1 as SEHNR and CDR2 as FQNEAQ (reference sequence). J lost 4 bases, V lost 4 bases, and 4 bases had no gene match. The CDR3 extends over 14 amino acids. Methods used by the authors: For nucleated cells, counts were estimated from reference gene primer amplification. Using immunoSEQ multiplex PCR, the repertoire was profiled, and TCRdb retains in-frame clones only, with some absent. V and J calls plus clone size are reproduced from that table; the DNA served to infer D and trimming. The sample records about 270,000 clones, approximately 90% being singletons.

The receptor comes from a man between 35 and 55 years old who had been exposed to COVID-19. The specimen sequenced was PBMCs or T cells enriched from blood (not recorded which). The V gene is TRBV7-9, the J gene TRBJ2-3; TRBD2 matches at 8 bases. CDR3 DNA: TGTGCCAGCAGCTCTGGACTAGCCCCAGATACGCAGTATTTT. This translates into CASSSGLAPDTQYF.